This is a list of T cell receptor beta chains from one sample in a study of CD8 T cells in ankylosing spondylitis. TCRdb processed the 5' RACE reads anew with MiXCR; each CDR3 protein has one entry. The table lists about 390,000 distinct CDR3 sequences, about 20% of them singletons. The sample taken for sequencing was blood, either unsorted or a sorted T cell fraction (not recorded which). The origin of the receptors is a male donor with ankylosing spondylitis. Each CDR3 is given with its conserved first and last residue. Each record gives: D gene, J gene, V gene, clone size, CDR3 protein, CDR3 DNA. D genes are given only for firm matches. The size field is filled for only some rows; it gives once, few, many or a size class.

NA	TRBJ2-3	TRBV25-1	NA	CASSELREVDTQYF	TGTGCCAGCAGTGAATTAAGGGAGGTTGATACGCAGTATTTT
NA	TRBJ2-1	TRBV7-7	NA	CASSPLDRNEQFF	TGTGCTAGCAGCCCACTTGACAGAAATGAGCAGTTCTTC
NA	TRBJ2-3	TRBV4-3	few	CASSQLATDTQYF	TGCGCCAGCAGCCAGTTAGCGACAGATACGCAGTATTTT
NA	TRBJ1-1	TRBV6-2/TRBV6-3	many	CASSYRRGDEAFF	TGTGCCAGCAGTTACCGCAGAGGGGACGAAGCTTTCTTT
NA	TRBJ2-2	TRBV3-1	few	CASSHHGARAGELFF	TGTGCCAGCAGCCATCACGGGGCCAGGGCCGGGGAGCTGTTTTTT
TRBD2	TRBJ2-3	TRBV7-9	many	CASSLRTSGGDTQYF	TGTGCCAGCAGCTTGAGGACTAGCGGAGGGGATACGCAGTATTTT
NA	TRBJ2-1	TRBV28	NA	CASGRVSSYNEQFF	TGTGCCAGCGGACGGGTCAGCTCCTACAATGAGCAGTTCTTC
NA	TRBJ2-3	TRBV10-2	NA	CATRTAGTDTQYF	TGCGCCACCAGGACGGCGGGCACAGATACGCAGTATTTT
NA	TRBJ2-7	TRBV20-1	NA	CSARDSSGYEQYF	TGCAGTGCTAGAGATTCGTCCGGCTACGAGCAGTACTTC
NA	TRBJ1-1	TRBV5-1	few	CASGTIGDSGEAFF	TGCGCCAGCGGCACAATAGGGGATAGCGGTGAAGCTTTCTTT
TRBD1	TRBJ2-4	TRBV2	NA	CASSEAGGAKNIQYF	TGTGCCAGCAGTGAGGCAGGGGGAGCCAAAAACATTCAGTACTTC
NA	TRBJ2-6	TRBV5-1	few	CASSPEIFTGDFLNSGANVLTF	TGCGCCAGCAGCCCGGAAATTTTCACAGGGGACTTTTTGAACTCTGGGGCCAACGTCCTGACTTTC
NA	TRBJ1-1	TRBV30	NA	CAWSNRDNSFF	TGTGCCTGGAGTAACCGGGACAACTCTTTCTTT
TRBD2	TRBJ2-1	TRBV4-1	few	CASSQDRGSGRPNEQFF	TGCGCCAGCAGCCAAGATCGGGGGAGCGGGAGGCCCAATGAGCAGTTCTTC
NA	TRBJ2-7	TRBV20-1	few	CSAEPGLGNEQYF	TGCAGTGCAGAGCCCGGCCTCGGGAACGAGCAGTACTTC
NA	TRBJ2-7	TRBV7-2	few	CASSFNGDTYEQYF	TGTGCCAGCAGCTTTAACGGGGACACCTACGAGCAGTACTTC
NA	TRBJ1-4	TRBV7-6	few	CASSSGLTNEKLFF	TGTGCCAGCAGCTCGGGACTGACGAATGAAAAACTGTTTTTT
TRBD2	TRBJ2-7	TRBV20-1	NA	CSASPLAGNREQYF	TGCAGTGCTAGCCCCCTAGCGGGTAACCGCGAGCAGTACTTC
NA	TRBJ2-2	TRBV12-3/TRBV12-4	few	CASAPRQTNTGELFF	TGTGCCAGCGCTCCTCGACAGACGAACACCGGGGAGCTGTTTTTT
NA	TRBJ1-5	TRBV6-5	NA	CASSYSIWRDQPQHF	TGTGCCAGCAGTTACTCGATTTGGCGTGATCAGCCCCAGCATTTT
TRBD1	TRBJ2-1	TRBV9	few	CASSVGLTGSNEQFF	TGTGCCAGCAGCGTAGGCTTGACAGGGTCAAATGAGCAGTTCTTC
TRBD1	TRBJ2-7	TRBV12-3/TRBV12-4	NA	CASTPDRALHEQYF	TGTGCCAGCACCCCGGACAGGGCTCTACACGAGCAGTACTTC
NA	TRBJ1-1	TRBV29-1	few	CSVAGALTEAFF	TGCAGCGTTGCAGGGGCGCTCACTGAAGCTTTCTTT
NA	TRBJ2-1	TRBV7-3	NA	CASSLTPTEANEQFF	TGTGCCAGCAGCTTGACTCCAACCGAAGCCAATGAGCAGTTCTTC
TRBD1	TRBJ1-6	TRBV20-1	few	CSAPKQGASPLHF	TGCAGTGCCCCGAAACAGGGGGCTTCACCCCTCCACTTT
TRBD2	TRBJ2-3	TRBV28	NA	CASSLLWTSGSTDTQYF	TGTGCCAGCAGTTTATTATGGACTAGCGGAAGCACAGATACGCAGTATTTT
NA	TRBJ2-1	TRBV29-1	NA	CSVWATPIRGNEQFF	TGCAGCGTTTGGGCGACCCCAATTAGAGGCAATGAGCAGTTCTTC
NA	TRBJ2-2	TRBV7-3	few	CASSAGQFTGELFF	TGTGCCAGCAGCGCCGGACAGTTCACCGGGGAGCTGTTTTTT
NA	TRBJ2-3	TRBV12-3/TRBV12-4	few	CASSPGRTTDTQYF	TGTGCCAGCAGTCCGGGACGTACGACAGATACGCAGTATTTT
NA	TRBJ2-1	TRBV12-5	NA	CASAQFGGEQFF	TGTGCTAGTGCCCAATTTGGCGGTGAGCAGTTCTTC
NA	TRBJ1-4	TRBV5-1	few	CASSLNSATNEKLFF	TGCGCCAGCAGCTTGAACAGTGCAACTAATGAAAAACTGTTTTTT
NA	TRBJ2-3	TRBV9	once	CASSGPGRTTDTQYF	TGTGCCAGCAGCGGACCCGGGCGGACCACAGATACGCAGTATTTT
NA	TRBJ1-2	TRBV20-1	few	CSASGGGVGYTF	TGCAGTGCCTCTGGGGGGGGCGTAGGCTACACCTTC
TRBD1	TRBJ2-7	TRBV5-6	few	CASSYGTGGETYEQYF	TGTGCCAGCAGCTACGGAACAGGGGGCGAAACCTACGAGCAGTACTTC
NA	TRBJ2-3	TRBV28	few	CASSLLAPSNTDTQYF	TGTGCCAGCAGTTTACTCGCGCCATCAAATACAGATACGCAGTATTTT
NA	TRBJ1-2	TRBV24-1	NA	CATSDPNYGYTF	TGTGCCACCAGTGACCCGAACTATGGCTACACCTTC